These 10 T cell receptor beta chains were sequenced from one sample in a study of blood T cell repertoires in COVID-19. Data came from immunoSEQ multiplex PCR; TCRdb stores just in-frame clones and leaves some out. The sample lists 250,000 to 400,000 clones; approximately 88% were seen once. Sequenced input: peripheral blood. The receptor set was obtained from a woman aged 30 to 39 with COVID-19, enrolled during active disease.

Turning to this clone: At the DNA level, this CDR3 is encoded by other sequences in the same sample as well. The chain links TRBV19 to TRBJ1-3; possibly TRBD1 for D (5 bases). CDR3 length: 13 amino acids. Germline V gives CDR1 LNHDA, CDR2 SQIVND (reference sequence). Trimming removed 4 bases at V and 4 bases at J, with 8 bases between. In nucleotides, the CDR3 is TGTGCCAGTAGTACTGGGGCAGGAAACACCATATATTTT. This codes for CASSTGAGNTIYF. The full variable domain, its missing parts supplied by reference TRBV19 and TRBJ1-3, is DGGITQSPKYLFRKEGQNVTLSCEQNLNHDAMYWYRQDPGQGLRLIYYSQIVNDFQKGDIAEGYSVSREKKESFPLTVTSAQKNPTAFYLCASSTGAGNTIYFGEGSWLTVV.

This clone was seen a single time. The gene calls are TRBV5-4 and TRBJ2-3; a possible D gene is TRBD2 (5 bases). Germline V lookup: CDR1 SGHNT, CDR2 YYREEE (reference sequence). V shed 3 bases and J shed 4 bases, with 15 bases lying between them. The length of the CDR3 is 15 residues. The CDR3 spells CASSSRTVTADTQYF. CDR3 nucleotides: TGTGCCAGCAGCTCTAGGACTGTTACGGCAGATACGCAGTATTTT.

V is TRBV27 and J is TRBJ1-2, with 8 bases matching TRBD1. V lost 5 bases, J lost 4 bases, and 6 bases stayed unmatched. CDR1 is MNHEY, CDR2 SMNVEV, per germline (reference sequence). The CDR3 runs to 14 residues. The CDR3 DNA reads TGTGCCAGCAGTGAAGACAGGGGAGGCTATGGCTACACCTTC. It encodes CASSEDRGGYGYTF.

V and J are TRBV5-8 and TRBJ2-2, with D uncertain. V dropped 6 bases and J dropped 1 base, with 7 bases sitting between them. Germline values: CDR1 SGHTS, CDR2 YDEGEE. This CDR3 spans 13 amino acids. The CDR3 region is CASIAVNTGELFF. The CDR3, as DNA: TGTGCCAGCATCGCGGTGAACACCGGGGAGCTGTTTTTT.

The CDR3 loop reads CASSVGQVYTEAFF. CDR3 nucleotide sequence: TGTGCCAGCAGTGTGGGACAGGTTTATACTGAAGCTTTCTTT. This chain links TRBV2 with TRBJ1-1; 8 bases are shared with TRBD1. Germline CDR1 is SNHLY and CDR2 is FYNNEI. Losses at the gene ends were 4 bases for V and 5 bases for J; bases not matched to a gene: 6. The CDR3 is made up of 14 amino acids. Together with reference TRBV2 and TRBJ1-1, the CDR3 gives the full variable domain: EPEVTQTPSHQVTQMGQEVILRCVPISNHLYFYWYRQILGQKVEFLVSFYNNEISEKSEIFDDQFSVERPDGSNFTLKIRSTKLEDSAMYFCASSVGQVYTEAFFGQGTRLTVV.

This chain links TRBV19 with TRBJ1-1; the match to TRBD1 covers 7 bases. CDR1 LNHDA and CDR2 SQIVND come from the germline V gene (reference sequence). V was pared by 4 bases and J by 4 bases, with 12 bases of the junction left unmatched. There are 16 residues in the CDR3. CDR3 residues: CASSTRTRGSTTEAFF. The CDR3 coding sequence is TGTGCCAGTAGTACAAGGACCAGGGGGAGTACCACTGAAGCTTTCTTT.

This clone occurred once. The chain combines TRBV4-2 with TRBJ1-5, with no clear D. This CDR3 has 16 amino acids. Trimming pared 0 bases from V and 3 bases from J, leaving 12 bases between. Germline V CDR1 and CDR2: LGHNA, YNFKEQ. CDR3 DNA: TGTGCCAGCAGCCAAGATCGAGGCATCGACAATCAGCCCCAGCATTTT. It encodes CASSQDRGIDNQPQHF.

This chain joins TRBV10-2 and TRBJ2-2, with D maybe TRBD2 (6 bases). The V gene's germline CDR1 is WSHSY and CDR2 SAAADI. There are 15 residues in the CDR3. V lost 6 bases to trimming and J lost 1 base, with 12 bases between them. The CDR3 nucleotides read TGCGCCAGCAGGGAGACTAGTCGGAACACCGGGGAGCTGTTTTTT. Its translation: CASRETSRNTGELFF.

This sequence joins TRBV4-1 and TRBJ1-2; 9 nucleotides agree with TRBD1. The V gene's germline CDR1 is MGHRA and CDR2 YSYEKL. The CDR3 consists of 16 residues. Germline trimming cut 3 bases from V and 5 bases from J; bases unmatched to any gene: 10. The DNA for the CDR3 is TGCGCCAGCAGCCAGCCGGGACAGGGTCCAAAATATGGCTACACCTTC. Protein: CASSQPGQGPKYGYTF.

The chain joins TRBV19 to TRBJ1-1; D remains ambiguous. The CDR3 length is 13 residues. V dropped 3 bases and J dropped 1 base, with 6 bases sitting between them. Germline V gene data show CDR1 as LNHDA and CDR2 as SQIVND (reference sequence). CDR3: CASSMAANTEAFF. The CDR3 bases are TGTGCCAGTAGTATGGCGGCGAACACTGAAGCTTTCTTT.